Listed here are 20 T cell receptor beta chains from one sample, sequenced in a study of cytomegalovirus exposure and HLA in healthy donors (dated by TCRdb to the late 2010s). The method behind the library was the immunoSEQ multiplex PCR assay. For the multiplex PCR, a mixture combining 60 forward primers for TCR Vbeta segments and 13 reverse primers for TCR Jbeta segments was used. Not all clones reach the TCRdb copy of this immuneACCESS table, which keeps in-frame sequences only. Checked studies attribute under half of the gap to unresolved V genes and leave the rest unexplained. The sample has fewer than 150,000 clones on record, approximately 77% of them singletons. 4.9% of the sample is in the top ten clones. The sequenced material came from PBMCs. These TCRs come from a woman between 50 and 59 years old in good health and CMV-seronegative.

This clone was detected only a few times. The chain employs TRBV15 and TRBJ2-5, with D possibly TRBD2 on 6 matching bases. CDR1 and CDR2 (germline): LNHNV, YYDKDF (reference sequence). The V gene lost 1 base and the J gene lost 1 base, with 10 bases spanning the gap. The CDR3 runs to 15 residues. Here the CDR3 DNA reads TGTGCCACCAGCAGAGGGGAGGCCATCCAAGAGACCCAGTACTTC. Residues: CATSRGEAIQETQYF.

The genes are TRBV7-2 and TRBJ1-2; 7 positions match TRBD1. The CDR3 extends over 14 amino acids. V dropped 5 bases and J dropped 8; count of bases not matched to a gene: 11. From germline, CDR1 is SGHTA and CDR2 FQGNSA. This CDR3 reads CASSPTGVGYGYTF. CDR3 in DNA: TGTGCCAGCAGCCCCACAGGGGTAGGGTACGGCTACACCTTC.

This clone has just a few counts. Additional DNA sequences in this sample encode the identical CDR3. V and J are TRBV28 and TRBJ2-6; D is perhaps TRBD1 (6 bases). Germline V lookup: CDR1 MDHEN, CDR2 SYDVKM. This CDR3 region has 15 residues. Trimming shortened V by 5 bases and J by 4 bases, and 12 bases separated the two germline ends. The CDR3, as DNA: TGTGCCAGCAGTGGTACAGGGAGCGGGGCCAACGTCCTGACTTTC. Translation gives CASSGTGSGANVLTF.

The chain uses TRBV11-2 and TRBJ1-4, with D possibly TRBD1 on 5 matching bases. V lost 5 bases to trimming and J lost 10 bases, with 17 bases between them. Germline V gene sequence: CDR1 SGHAT, CDR2 FQNNGV. The CDR3 runs 14 residues. The CDR3 nucleotides are TGTGCCAGCAGCATAATCCGGGACGGGGGAAAACTGTTTTTT. Protein: CASSIIRDGGKLFF.

This chain joins TRBV25-1 and TRBJ2-3, with 7 positions matching TRBD2. Germline loops: CDR1 MGHDK, CDR2 SYGVNS. V gave up 3 bases and J gave up 5 bases; unmatched junction bases: 8. The CDR3 extends over 15 amino acids. CDR3 protein: CASSDSAGWRDTQYF. The CDR3 DNA sequence: TGTGCCAGCAGTGATTCAGCGGGGTGGAGAGATACGCAGTATTTT.

CDR3 protein: CASRTGLAVNTGELFF. In DNA form, the CDR3 reads TGTGCCAGCAGGACGGGACTAGCGGTTAACACCGGGGAGCTGTTTTTT. The rearrangement joins TRBV9 to TRBJ2-2; 11 bases are shared with TRBD2. The V gene's germline CDR1 is SGDLS and CDR2 YYNGEE. Trimming took 5 bases from V and 2 from J; bases not matched to a gene: 5. The length of the CDR3 is 16 residues. Full variable domain (missing parts from reference TRBV9 and TRBJ2-2): DSGVTQTPKHLITATGQRVTLRCSPRSGDLSVYWYQQSLDQGLQFLIQYYNGEERAKGNILERFSAQQFPDLHSELNLSSLELGDSALYFCASRTGLAVNTGELFFGEGSRLTVL.

V gene TRBV4-3 combines with J gene TRBJ1-2; TRBD1 matches at 10 bases. Germline V lookup: CDR1 LGHNA, CDR2 YSLEER. With 2 bases clipped from V and 7 bases from J, the junction kept 4 bases outside the gene matches. This CDR3 spans 14 amino acids. The CDR3 is CASSQLRTGGGYTF. The DNA for the CDR3 is TGCGCCAGCAGCCAACTACGGACAGGGGGTGGCTACACCTTC.

The V and J genes are TRBV11-2 and TRBJ2-3; 9 bases fit TRBD2. V was pared by 2 bases and J by 1 base, with 10 bases of the junction left unmatched. The CDR3 covers 18 residues. Germline loops: CDR1 SGHAT, CDR2 FQNNGV. The CDR3 reads CASSLQFGSGGRTDTQYF. CDR3 bases: TGTGCCAGCAGCTTACAATTCGGAAGCGGGGGGCGCACAGATACGCAGTATTTT. The whole variable domain, filled in from reference TRBV11-2 and TRBJ2-3, reads EAGVAQSPRYKIIEKRQSVAFWCNPISGHATLYWYQQILGQGPKLLIQFQNNGVVDDSQLPKDRFSAERLKGVDSTLKIQPAKLEDSAVYLCASSLQFGSGGRTDTQYFGPGTRLTVL.

This clone has a handful of counts. This rearrangement joins TRBV2 to TRBJ1-1; D perhaps matches TRBD1 (5 bases). Germline V gene data show CDR1 as SNHLY and CDR2 as FYNNEI. Trimming took off 6 bases at V and 1 base at J, with 15 bases between the two ends. This CDR3 has 15 residues. DNA for the CDR3: TGTGCCAGCAGAAAGGGCGGGACTTCGAACACTGAAGCTTTCTTT. This encodes CASRKGGTSNTEAFF.

In this sample, this clone turned up once. V gene TRBV4-3 combines with J gene TRBJ1-1, with 8 bases lining up with TRBD1. V trimming: 4 bases; J trimming: 4 bases; junction bases outside the gene matches: 8. CDR3 length equals 15 residues. The germline gives CDR1 LGHNA, CDR2 YSLEER. CDR3 loop: CASSRGQGDVTEAFF. Written as DNA, the CDR3 is TGCGCCAGCAGCCGCGGACAGGGAGATGTCACTGAAGCTTTCTTT.

This clone was seen only a few times. The rearrangement joins TRBV5-1 to TRBJ1-6; unclear D gene. Germline V gene lookup returns CDR1 SGHRS and CDR2 YFSETQ. The CDR3 runs to 13 residues. With 4 bases removed from V and 10 bases from J, the gap between germline ends came to 12 bases. The CDR3 is CASSPFAQSPLHF. In nucleotides, the CDR3 is TGCGCCAGCAGCCCTTTTGCACAGTCACCCCTCCACTTT.

The chain links TRBV6-6 to TRBJ1-1, with 7 bases that match TRBD1. The CDR3 contains 15 residues. Germline trimming cut 0 bases from V and 4 bases from J; bases unmatched to any gene: 5. Germline loops: CDR1 MNHNY, CDR2 SVGAGI (reference sequence). CDR3 sequence (DNA): TGTGCCAGCAGTTACTCACAGGGGTTCGGCACTGAAGCTTTCTTT. Its protein product is CASSYSQGFGTEAFF.

This chain connects TRBV5-1 to TRBJ1-2; 8 bases match TRBD1. Germline lookup yields CDR1 SGHRS and CDR2 YFSETQ. The ends lost 0 bases at V and 3 bases at J; junction bases unmatched: 4. The CDR3 runs 15 residues. The CDR3 sequence is CASSLDQGADYGYTF. Written as DNA, the CDR3 is TGCGCCAGCAGCTTGGACCAGGGGGCTGACTATGGCTACACCTTC.

Only one count was recorded for this clone. The genes are TRBV29-1 and TRBJ2-2; 7 bases line up with TRBD1. The J segment lost 7 bases and the V segment lost 5 bases, leaving 7 bases of the junction unmatched. Germline V CDR1 and CDR2: SQVTM, ANQGSEA. The CDR3 covers 13 residues. CDR3 DNA sequence: TGCAGCGTTCTACGGGACAGCGGCGGGGAGCTGTTTTTT. Its translation is CSVLRDSGGELFF.

The genes are TRBV27 and TRBJ1-2; possibly TRBD1 for D (6 bases). The ends were cut back, 1 base at V and 0 bases at J, with 12 bases in the middle. This CDR3 is built from 16 residues. Germline V CDR1 and CDR2: MNHEY, SMNVEV (reference sequence). The CDR3 DNA reads TGTGCCAGCAGTTTATATGGGGACACCACTAACTATGGCTACACCTTC. Protein: CASSLYGDTTNYGYTF.

The chain recombines TRBV7-2 with TRBJ1-1; 7 nucleotides line up with TRBD1. This CDR3 has 15 residues. V was pared by 3 bases and J by 5 bases, with 9 bases of the junction left unmatched. CDR1 SGHTA and CDR2 FQGNSA come from the germline V gene. The CDR3 spells CASSFIRDSNTEAFF. CDR3 nucleotides: TGTGCCAGCAGCTTTATCCGGGACAGTAATACTGAAGCTTTCTTT.

The chain couples TRBV2 to TRBJ2-5; 8 bases line up with TRBD2. The V and J ends lost 5 bases and 5 bases, in that order; junction bases with no gene match: 7. The CDR3 loop spans 14 amino acids. CDR1 SNHLY and CDR2 FYNNEI come from the germline V gene. This CDR3 is CASSNRGGRETQYF. CDR3 sequence (DNA): TGTGCCAGCAGTAACCGGGGGGGTAGGGAGACCCAGTACTTC.

As concerns this clone: Sequence at one end of the junction differs from germline and may be a read error. The chain links TRBV10-3 to TRBJ2-7; D possibly corresponds to TRBD2 (7 bases). The V gene's germline CDR1 is ENHRY and CDR2 SYGVKD. This CDR3 has 15 residues. Here the CDR3 reads CAISESGQGRDKASF. CDR3 in DNA: TGTGCCATCAGTGAGTCTGGGCAAGGGAGGGACAAAGCCAGTTTC.

The V and J genes are TRBV7-3 and TRBJ2-2, with TRBD1 matching 7 bases. The CDR3 is 15 residues long. Trimming removed 2 bases from V and 3 bases from J; junction bases left unmatched: 3. Germline V CDR1 and CDR2: SGHTA, FQGTGA. The CDR3 is CASSLGQGDTGELFF. DNA for the CDR3: TGTGCCAGCAGCTTAGGGCAGGGGGACACCGGGGAGCTGTTTTTT.

The chain carries TRBV6-1 and TRBJ2-3; 8 bases are shared with TRBD1. This CDR3 comprises 14 residues. V trimming: 7 bases; J trimming: 4 bases; junction bases outside the gene matches: 7. CDR1 and CDR2 from the germline V gene are MNHNS and SASEGT. The CDR3 loop reads CASTMDRDADTQYF. CDR3 sequence (DNA): TGTGCCAGCACTATGGACAGGGATGCAGATACGCAGTATTTT.